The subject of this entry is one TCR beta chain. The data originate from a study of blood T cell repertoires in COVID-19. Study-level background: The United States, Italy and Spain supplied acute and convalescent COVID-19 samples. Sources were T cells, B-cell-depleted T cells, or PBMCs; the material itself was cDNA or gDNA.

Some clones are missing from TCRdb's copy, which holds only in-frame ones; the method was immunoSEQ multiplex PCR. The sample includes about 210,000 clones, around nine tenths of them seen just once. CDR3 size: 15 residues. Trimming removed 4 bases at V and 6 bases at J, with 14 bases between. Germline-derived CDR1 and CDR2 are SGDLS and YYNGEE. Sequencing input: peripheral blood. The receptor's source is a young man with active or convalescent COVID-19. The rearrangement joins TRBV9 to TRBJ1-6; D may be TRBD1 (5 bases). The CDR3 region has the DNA TGTGCCAGCAGCATCGGGACTCACTCTAATTCACCCCTCCACTTT. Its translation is CASSIGTHSNSPLHF.